The 22 T cell receptor beta chains below come from one sample, sequenced in a study of cytomegalovirus exposure and HLA in healthy donors. The PCR ran on 60 Vbeta and 13 Jbeta primers. The data were produced by immunoSEQ multiplex PCR, yet TCRdb's version contains in-frame clones alone and is incomplete. This table has hundreds of thousands of clones, 78% appearing once. Specimen: PBMCs. The receptors shown here come from a boy younger than 18 in good health and CMV-seronegative.

The chain uses TRBV2 and TRBJ2-3, with D unresolved. The CDR3 sequence is 15 residues long. Trimming pared 1 base from V and 2 bases from J, leaving 10 bases between. Germline V gene sequence: CDR1 SNHLY, CDR2 FYNNEI. The CDR3 DNA is TGTGCCAGCAGTGAAGTGGAGAGGTCCACAGATACGCAGTATTTT. Translation: CASSEVERSTDTQYF.

The chain recombines TRBV30 with TRBJ1-4; weak D call: TRBD1 (5 bases). Trimming stripped 0 bases from V and 4 bases from J, with 9 bases between. The germline CDR1 and CDR2 sequences are GTSNPN and SVGIG (reference sequence). This CDR3 is built from 14 residues. This CDR3 is CAWSVGGNNEKLFF. CDR3 bases: TGTGCCTGGAGTGTGGGGGGTAATAATGAAAAACTGTTTTTT.

In DNA, the CDR3 is TGTGCCAGTAGTGGTAGCGGGGGGGCCTATGCCGGCGAGACCCAGTACTTC. Its protein is CASSGSGGAYAGETQYF. This chain uses TRBV19 with TRBJ2-5; 11 nucleotides match TRBD2. CDR1 LNHDA and CDR2 SQIVND come from the germline V gene (reference sequence). The CDR3 consists of 17 residues. Unmatched junction bases numbered 13, after V lost 5 bases and J lost 5 bases. The full variable domain, with the rest looked up from reference TRBV19 and TRBJ2-5, is DGGITQSPKYLFRKEGQNVTLSCEQNLNHDAMYWYRQDPGQGLRLIYYSQIVNDFQKGDIAEGYSVSREKKESFPLTVTSAQKNPTAFYLCASSGSGGAYAGETQYFGPGTRLLVL.

The V call is TRBV7-9, the J call TRBJ2-3; no clear D. Germline values: CDR1 SEHNR, CDR2 FQNEAQ (reference sequence). The V and J ends lost 2 bases and 0 bases respectively, with 15 bases between them. This CDR3 region has 17 residues. CDR3 DNA sequence: TGTGCCAGCAGCTTAAGAACTACACGTGAGAGCACAGATACGCAGTATTTT. It is translated as CASSLRTTRESTDTQYF.

This clone was picked up one time. The chain recombines TRBV7-2 with TRBJ2-1; a weak D match, TRBD1 (5 bases). Between the trimmed V and J ends, which lost 5 bases and 6 bases, there was a span of 17 bases. This CDR3 spans 15 amino acids. Germline V gives CDR1 SGHTA, CDR2 FQGNSA. The CDR3 spells CASSLAVRETNEQFF. The CDR3, as DNA: TGTGCCAGCAGCCTTGCGGTCAGGGAAACCAATGAGCAGTTCTTC.

The chain joins TRBV11-2 to TRBJ2-1; 8 nucleotides line up with TRBD2. Looked up from germline, CDR1 is SGHAT and CDR2 is FQNNGV. The CDR3 length is 16 residues. V was clipped by 2 bases and J by 13 bases; unmatched bases: 16. The CDR3 sequence is CASSLRYRGGPTPQFF. DNA of the CDR3: TGTGCCAGCAGCTTAAGGTATCGGGGGGGCCCGACCCCCCAGTTCTTC.

This chain links TRBV11-3 with TRBJ2-5; D is uncertain. The germline V gene encodes CDR1 SGHNT and CDR2 YENEEA. CDR3 size: 14 residues. V was pared by 0 bases and J by 4 bases, with 9 bases between. CDR3 residues: CASSLELAGETQYF. CDR3 sequence (DNA): TGTGCCAGCAGCTTAGAGTTAGCTGGAGAGACCCAGTACTTC.

The genes are TRBV7-9 and TRBJ2-2; 9 bases fit TRBD1. Looked up from germline, CDR1 is SEHNR and CDR2 is FQNEAQ (reference sequence). J gave up 0 bases and V 6 bases, and 5 bases lay outside the gene matches. The length of the CDR3 is 16 residues. CDR3 sequence (DNA): TGTGCCAGCAGGTCTACAGGGGGCGCGAACACCGGGGAGCTGTTTTTT. Translation gives CASRSTGGANTGELFF.

The rearrangement links TRBV7-9 to TRBJ1-2; no definite D call. This CDR3 is built from 13 residues. CDR1 is SEHNR and CDR2 is FQNEAQ in the germline V gene (reference sequence). V was pared by 5 bases and J by 5 bases, with 12 bases between. The CDR3 DNA reads as TGTGCCAGCAGCCCGCCGGAGGCTTATGGCTACACCTTC. This translates into CASSPPEAYGYTF.

The chain employs TRBV5-1 and TRBJ2-7; 15 bases agree with TRBD2. The CDR3 has 21 amino acids. V shed 0 bases and J 2 bases; nucleotides not matched to a gene: 15. CDR1 is SGHRS, CDR2 YFSETQ, per germline. CDR3 amino acids: CASSLGLGLAGGLSGTYEQYF. Written as DNA, the CDR3 is TGCGCCAGCAGCTTGGGGCTGGGACTAGCGGGAGGCCTTTCGGGAACCTACGAGCAGTACTTC.

V is TRBV6-5 and J is TRBJ1-1; D is perhaps TRBD1 (5 bases). CDR1 is MNHEY, CDR2 SVGAGI, per germline. Trimming cost V 4 bases and J 1 base, with 13 bases left between them. The length of the CDR3 is 15 residues. The CDR3 DNA reads TGTGCCAGCAGTTTCCAGGGTGGGGCGAACACTGAAGCTTTCTTT. Protein product: CASSFQGGANTEAFF.

Concerning this clone itself: One end of the junction does not line up with germline, which may come from a read error. The chain couples TRBV7-9 to TRBJ2-7; the match to TRBD1 covers 10 bases. The germline V gene has CDR1 SEHNR and CDR2 FQNEAQ (reference sequence). CDR3 size: 14 residues. The chain's CDR3 is CSSSLPGQGNEQYF. As DNA, the CDR3 is TGTTCCAGCAGCTTACCGGGACAGGGGAACGAGCAGTACTTC.

This clone was seen a handful of times. The chain has TRBV6-5 and TRBJ2-5, with 8 bases aligning to TRBD1. The CDR3 spans 14 residues. V gave up 7 bases and J gave up 5 bases; unmatched junction bases: 9. Germline V CDR1 and CDR2: MNHEY, SVGAGI. The CDR3 region is CASTRQGRGETQYF. The CDR3 region has the DNA TGTGCCAGCACCCGACAGGGGCGAGGGGAGACCCAGTACTTC.

This clone was detected only a few times. The rearrangement links TRBV7-9 to TRBJ1-1, with unresolved D. The CDR3 spans 12 residues. Germline CDR1 reads SEHNR; CDR2 reads FQNEAQ (reference sequence). V gave up 5 bases and J gave up 6 bases, with 10 bases separating them. CDR3 residues: CASSQIAAEAFF. The CDR3 region has the DNA TGTGCCAGCAGCCAAATAGCCGCTGAAGCTTTCTTT.

This chain joins TRBV14 and TRBJ2-1; maybe TRBD2 (6 bases). The CDR3 contains 17 residues. Germline assignment: CDR1 SGHDN and CDR2 FVKESK. Deletions cut 4 bases from V and 8 bases from J, with 24 bases between. The CDR3 DNA reads as TGTGCCAGCAGCCTTTCATTCGGGAGCCCGTATGTGGATGAGCAGTTCTTC. It codes for CASSLSFGSPYVDEQFF.

This clone was counted between two and nine times. The gene calls are TRBV5-1 and TRBJ1-2, with 9 bases lining up with TRBD1. V dropped 4 bases and J dropped 4; count of bases not matched to a gene: 11. The CDR3 covers 16 residues. Per the germline V gene, CDR1 is SGHRS and CDR2 is YFSETQ. The CDR3 reads CASSTKTGGSTYGYTF. The CDR3, as DNA: TGCGCCAGCAGCACGAAAACAGGGGGCTCCACCTATGGCTACACCTTC. Complete variable domain (other parts from reference TRBV5-1 and TRBJ1-2): KAGVTQTPRYLIKTRGQQVTLSCSPISGHRSVSWYQQTPGQGLQFLFEYFSETQRNKGNFPGRFSGRQFSNSRSEMNVSTLELGDSALYLCASSTKTGGSTYGYTFGSGTRLTVV.

The chain joins TRBV6-1 to TRBJ1-6, with 8 bases that match TRBD1. After removal of 2 bases from V and 10 bases from J, the junction contained 4 bases not matched to a gene. Looked up from germline, CDR1 is MNHNS and CDR2 is SASEGT. This CDR3 comprises 14 residues. The CDR3 is CASSETGGGSPLHF. CDR3 DNA sequence: TGTGCCAGCAGTGAAACAGGGGGTGGATCACCCCTCCACTTT.

J is TRBJ2-7 and V is TRBV7-9; 9 nucleotides line up with TRBD2. The junction had 11 bases not matched to a gene; V was cut back by 2 bases and J by 3 bases. CDR1 and CDR2 (germline): SEHNR, FQNEAQ (reference sequence). The CDR3 covers 17 residues. This CDR3 reads CASSLTGGGVRVYEQYF. The CDR3 nucleotides read TGTGCCAGCAGCTTAACCGGCGGGGGGGTCCGTGTCTACGAGCAGTACTTC.

The rearrangement joins TRBV30 to TRBJ2-7; 9 bases are shared with TRBD2. V shed 0 bases, J shed 6 bases, and the junction held 6 bases outside the gene matches. This CDR3 region has 14 residues. Germline lookup yields CDR1 GTSNPN and CDR2 SVGIG (reference sequence). The CDR3 nucleotides are TGTGCCTGGAGTGTTACTAGCGGGTGGAGCGAGCAGTACTTC. It codes for CAWSVTSGWSEQYF.

The chain links TRBV11-1 to TRBJ2-7, with D tentatively TRBD1 (6 bases). The length of the CDR3 is 16 residues. V lost 5 bases and J 3 bases, leaving 20 bases between the germline ends. Germline V gene lookup returns CDR1 SGHAT and CDR2 FQDESV (reference sequence). CDR3 coding DNA: TGTGCCAGCAGCCCAAAAGGACAGTCGGGGAACTACGAGCAGTACTTC. Translation gives CASSPKGQSGNYEQYF. The variable domain in full, with the rest retrieved from reference TRBV11-1 and TRBJ2-7, is EAEVAQSPRYKITEKSQAVAFWCDPISGHATLYWYRQILGQGPELLVQFQDESVVDDSQLPKDRFSAERLKGVDSTLKIQPAELGDSAMYLCASSPKGQSGNYEQYFGPGTRLTVT.

This chain uses TRBV30 with TRBJ2-1, with 10 bases aligning to TRBD2. The V gene's germline CDR1 is GTSNPN and CDR2 SVGIG (reference sequence). The CDR3 has 14 amino acids. The V and J ends lost 6 bases and 4 bases, in that order; junction bases with no gene match: 6. The CDR3 protein is CACQTGLAYNEQFF. CDR3 nucleotide sequence: TGTGCCTGCCAGACGGGACTAGCGTACAATGAGCAGTTCTTC. The full variable domain, in which reference TRBV30 and TRBJ2-1 provide the parts outside the CDR3, is SQTIHQWPATLVQPVGSPLSLECTVEGTSNPNLYWYRQAAGRGLQLLFYSVGIGQISSEVPQNLSASRPQDRQFILSSKKLLLSDSGFYLCACQTGLAYNEQFFGPGTRLTVL.

This rearrangement joins TRBV7-3 to TRBJ2-1; the match to TRBD2 covers 9 bases. Germline V gene sequence: CDR1 SGHTA, CDR2 FQGTGA. With V trimmed by 1 base and J by 8 bases, 0 bases remained unmatched. The CDR3 length is 13 residues. CDR3 nucleotides: TGTGCCAGCAGCTTAAGGACTAGCGATGAGCAGTTCTTC. As protein: CASSLRTSDEQFF.